The T cell receptor (beta chain) described here comes from a study of OX40 agonist ivuxolimab in advanced cancers. In the study overall: Ivuxolimab was an agonistic, fully human IgG2 monoclonal antibody directed against OX40 (CD134), a costimulatory receptor. Intravenous ivuxolimab was administered to patients every 2 weeks at six dose levels: 0.01, 0.1, 0.3, 1.5, 3 and 10 mg/kg. Of the roughly 51 dose-escalation patients, hepatocellular carcinoma was present in 19, melanoma in approximately 15, renal cell carcinoma in 9 and head and neck cancer in 9. A male proportion of almost 85% and a mean age of 60 years, ranging from about 23 to 90, were recorded for the dose-escalation cohort. Patients were allowed to have had prior anti-PD-1, anti-PD-L1 or anti-CTLA-4 therapy, and around 43% of the dose-escalation patients had been treated with checkpoint inhibitors. Partial responses were achieved by three dose-escalation patients, of whom one had hepatocellular carcinoma and two had cutaneous melanoma. Peripheral TCRbeta sequencing was intended to test whether TCR sequence diversity was altered and clonal T-cell expansion was caused by ivuxolimab. The paper describes the monotherapy dose-escalation part (N = 52 patients) of the phase I trial of ivuxolimab. What the study reported, not specific to this receptor: At doses from 0.1 to 3.0 mg/kg, clonal expansion was seen in both CD4+ and CD8+ blood T cells between baseline and week 6. Low levels of normalized T-cell clonal expansion were also seen in some patients who did not respond. After ivuxolimab, more expanded clones were found on average in CD8+ T cells than in CD4+ T cells. The antigen specificity of the clonally expanded peripheral T cells was not determined. In the 0.1-3.0 mg/kg groups, partial responders were among the patients with the lowest normalized peripheral clonal expansion, particularly in CD8+ T cells.

Patients with autoimmune disease history or receiving systemic immunosuppression were excluded from the trial. Peripheral blood for TCR sequencing was collected from all dose cohorts at baseline, on cycle 4 day 1, and on cycle 7 day 1. The samples were drawn from a first-in-human, open-label, multicenter phase I dose-escalation trial of ivuxolimab. Adults with locally advanced or metastatic melanoma, renal cell, hepatocellular, or head and neck squamous cell carcinoma were enrolled in the trial. Before TCR sequencing, CD4+ T cells and CD8+ T cells were sorted from peripheral blood as separate populations. Note on this clone: Its target antigen remains unknown. Nothing much larger sits one base from this clone, and base qualities are not available.

The CDR3 numbers 11 residues from cysteine through phenylalanine. Here the CDR3 DNA is all that survives: 33 bases in frame from base 1. The V and J ends are trimmed by 11 bases and 7 bases, leaving 13 bases between them. CDR1 and CDR2 were assigned from the germline V gene (reference sequence) as LNHDA and SQIVND. To sequence the TCRbeta CDR3 region, genomic DNA was isolated from the sorted cells. TCRbeta CDR3 regions were sequenced using the immunoSEQ Assay. TCRdb limited this immuneACCESS table to in-frame rearrangements with V and J called. A share of clones is missing; checked studies link under half to unresolved V genes, and the rest is unexplained. The sample data list around 12,000 clones, and 74% of these were observed just once. The top ten clonotypes cover around 33% of the sample.

The sequences come from CD4+ or CD8+ T cells sorted from blood, collected in a trial of the OX40 agonist ivuxolimab. The receptor chain draws on TRBV19 and TRBJ2-3, and perhaps TRBD2 as D gene, on 5 matching bases. The sequence came from an adult with an advanced solid tumor such as melanoma, head and neck, liver or kidney cancer. The sequenced DNA is TGTGCCTCAAGGGAGATGCATACGCAGTATTTT. Its amino acids are CASREMHTQYF. Outside the CDR3, residues come from the reference TRBV19 and TRBJ2-3 proteins, so the full variable domain is: DGGITQSPKYLFRKEGQNVTLSCEQNLNHDAMYWYRQDPGQGLRLIYYSQIVNDFQKGDIAEGYSVSREKKESFPLTVTSAQKNPTAFYLCASREMHTQYFGPGTRLTVL.